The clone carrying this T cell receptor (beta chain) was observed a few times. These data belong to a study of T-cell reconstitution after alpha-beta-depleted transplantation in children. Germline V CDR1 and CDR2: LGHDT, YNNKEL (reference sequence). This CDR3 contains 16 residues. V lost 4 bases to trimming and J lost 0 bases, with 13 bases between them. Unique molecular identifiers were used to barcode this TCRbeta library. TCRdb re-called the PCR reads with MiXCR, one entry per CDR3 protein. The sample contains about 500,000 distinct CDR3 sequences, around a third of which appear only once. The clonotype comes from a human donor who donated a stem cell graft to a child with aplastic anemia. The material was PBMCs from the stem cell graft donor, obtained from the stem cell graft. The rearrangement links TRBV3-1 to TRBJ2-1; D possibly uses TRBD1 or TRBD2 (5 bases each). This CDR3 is CASSRGASGSYNEQFF. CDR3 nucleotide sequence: TGTGCCAGCAGCCGAGGGGCGAGCGGCTCCTACAATGAGCAGTTCTTC.